This T cell receptor beta chain was obtained from a study of shared clonotypes between healthy human individuals. General study points: Rarefaction exposed incomplete sorted-subset sequencing despite large depth. Investigators collected only blood, and repertoires in tissues likely differ.

This table comes from immunoSEQ multiplex PCR, and its TCRdb copy is limited to in-frame clones, with some not included. This table holds about 1.1 million clones, around 78% found once. For this clone: The antigen remains undetermined.

Sequenced sample: memory CD4+ T cells from PBMCs. Subset: CD45RA-negative fraction. The receptor was derived from a man aged 18 to 35 in good health. Some clones in this sample may be carry-over from other donors' samples.

In DNA, the CDR3 is TGTGCCAGCAGCTTAGGCGGGACGGAACCTTATGGCTACACCTTC. This sequence encodes CASSLGGTEPYGYTF. V and J are TRBV5-4 and TRBJ1-2; perhaps TRBD1 as D (5 bases). The CDR3 is made up of 15 amino acids. Germline-derived CDR1 and CDR2 are SGHNT and YYREEE (reference sequence). V shed 2 bases and J shed 5 bases, with 16 bases lying between them.